These 26 T cell receptor beta chains were all obtained from the same sample, sequenced in a study of T cells in localized non-small cell lung cancer. Only in-frame clones appear in the TCRdb table, and some are missing; sequencing was by immunoSEQ multiplex PCR. The sample contains approximately 15,000 clones, approximately 89% of which appear only once. The sequences come from peripheral blood, collected before any cancer treatment. These receptors came from a female donor at least 60 years old with stage I squamous cell lung carcinoma.

The genes are TRBV28 and TRBJ1-1, with a weak D call TRBD1 (6 bases). The CDR3 is 10 residues long. V gave up 5 bases and J gave up 12 bases, with 10 bases separating them. Germline CDR1 MDHEN, CDR2 SYDVKM. In DNA, the CDR3 is TGTGCCAGCAGTCACAGGGAATCTTTCTTT. The encoded protein is CASSHRESFF.

This chain connects TRBV7-9 to TRBJ2-2, with 10 bases aligning to TRBD1. The trim removed 1 base at V and 4 bases at J, leaving 3 bases unmatched. The germline CDR1 and CDR2 sequences are SEHNR and FQNEAQ (reference sequence). The CDR3 runs 16 residues. CDR3 sequence: CASSLEGTGVTGELFF. CDR3 bases: TGTGCCAGCAGCTTAGAGGGGACAGGGGTCACCGGGGAGCTGTTTTTT.

The rearrangement links TRBV7-9 to TRBJ2-4, with a possible D match to TRBD2 (5 bases). Germline V gene lookup returns CDR1 SEHNR and CDR2 FQNEAQ (reference sequence). The V end was cut by 4 bases, the J end by 2 bases, with 12 bases between. The CDR3 consists of 15 residues. CDR3 DNA: TGTGCCAGCAGCTCGGAAGGAGGAACCAAAAACATTCAGTACTTC. It encodes CASSSEGGTKNIQYF.

The CDR3 sequence: CASNDGSGAFF. For the CDR3, the DNA is TGTGCCAGCAATGACGGCTCGGGAGCTTTCTTT. This sequence joins TRBV27 and TRBJ1-1; no clear D gene. Per the germline V gene, CDR1 is MNHEY and CDR2 is SMNVEV (reference sequence). Trimming cost V 7 bases and J 10 bases, with 13 bases left between them. This CDR3 spans 11 amino acids.

This clone has a single count. Its ends do not fully match the called genes, so a read error is possible. CDR3 amino acids: CASSLTGGEVGELFF. The CDR3 nucleotides read TGTGCCAGCAGCCTAACAGGGGGCGAAGTCGGGGAGCTGTTTTTT. The J gene is TRBJ2-2, the V gene TRBV7-3, with 9 nucleotides matching TRBD1. This CDR3 is built from 15 residues. From germline, CDR1 is SGHTA and CDR2 FQGTGA. Looking up the rest from reference TRBV7-3 and TRBJ2-2 gives the full variable domain: GAGVSQTPSNKVTEKGKYVELRCDPISGHTALYWYRQSLGQGPEFLIYFQGTGAADDSGLPNDRFFAVRPEGSVSTLKIQRTERGDSAVYLCASSLTGGEVGELFFGEGSRLTVL.

This chain connects TRBV5-6 to TRBJ2-7, with 12 nucleotides matching TRBD2. V dropped 4 bases and J dropped 7; count of bases not matched to a gene: 3. The germline V gene has CDR1 SGHDT and CDR2 YYEEEE. The CDR3 totals 13 residues. CDR3 amino acids: CASSDGLAGEQYF. Written as DNA, the CDR3 is TGTGCCAGCAGCGATGGACTAGCGGGGGAGCAGTACTTC.

This chain connects TRBV7-9 to TRBJ2-7, with D maybe TRBD2 (5 bases). The ends were cut back, 0 bases at V and 6 bases at J, with 9 bases in the middle. The germline CDR1 and CDR2 sequences are SEHNR and FQNEAQ (reference sequence). This CDR3 has 13 residues. Written as DNA, the CDR3 is TGTGCCAGCAGCTTAGCGGGGAGCAGCGAGCAGTACTTC. This translates into CASSLAGSSEQYF.

This chain links TRBV2 with TRBJ1-1; 8 bases align to TRBD1. Unmatched junction bases numbered 10, after V lost 5 bases and J lost 8 bases. Germline V gene data show CDR1 as SNHLY and CDR2 as FYNNEI. The CDR3 sequence is 14 residues long. The CDR3 loop is CASSFWDRPPEAFF. CDR3 DNA: TGTGCCAGCAGTTTTTGGGACAGGCCCCCCGAAGCTTTCTTT.

The V and J genes are TRBV28 and TRBJ2-3; possibly TRBD2 for D (6 bases). The ends were cut back, 6 bases at V and 2 bases at J, with 15 bases in the middle. Germline lookup yields CDR1 MDHEN and CDR2 SYDVKM. CDR3 size: 15 residues. CDR3 in DNA: TGTGCCAGCAGCCTCCCTAGCGCCCACACAGATACGCAGTATTTT. Encoded protein: CASSLPSAHTDTQYF.

This rearrangement joins TRBV11-2 to TRBJ2-4; D gene unclear. Germline values: CDR1 SGHAT, CDR2 FQNNGV. Trimming removed 4 bases at V and 0 bases at J, with 7 bases between. The CDR3 contains 14 residues. The CDR3 region has the DNA TGTGCCAGCAGCTCCCGGTTAGCCAAAAACATTCAGTACTTC. Encoded protein: CASSSRLAKNIQYF.

CDR3 in DNA: TGTGCCAGCAGTGAATCATGGGGGAACTATGGCTACACCTTC. It translates to CASSESWGNYGYTF. V is TRBV6-1 and J is TRBJ1-2, with D maybe TRBD1 (5 bases). V was pared by 2 bases and J by 2 bases, with 9 bases between. The germline V gene has CDR1 MNHNS and CDR2 SASEGT. The length of the CDR3 is 14 residues.

The chain is built from TRBV27 and TRBJ2-1; D call uncertain. V was pared by 3 bases and J by 0 bases, with 9 bases between. The CDR3 is 15 residues long. Germline CDR1 is MNHEY and CDR2 is SMNVEV (reference sequence). CDR3 DNA: TGTGCCAGCAGTTTGTATCGGACCTCCTACAATGAGCAGTTCTTC. This gives the protein CASSLYRTSYNEQFF.

CDR3 sequence (DNA): TGTGCCAGCTCACCGAACAATGAGCAGTTCTTC. As protein: CASSPNNEQFF. This chain joins TRBV18 and TRBJ2-1, with D unclear. The CDR3 covers 11 residues. The V gene lost 3 bases and the J gene lost 5 bases, with 2 bases spanning the gap. The germline CDR1 and CDR2 sequences are KGHSH and LQKENI.

There are a few counts of this clone. The chain's CDR3 is CASSLEHQPQHF. The DNA for the CDR3 is TGTGCCAGCAGCTTAGAGCATCAGCCCCAGCATTTT. The J gene is TRBJ1-5, the V gene TRBV7-9; D uncertain. Trimming left V 1 base short and J 5 bases short, with 3 bases between. Germline CDR1 SEHNR, CDR2 FQNEAQ (reference sequence). The CDR3 runs to 12 residues.

This chain connects TRBV9 to TRBJ2-2; D may match TRBD1 or TRBD2 (5 bases each). Germline CDR1 and CDR2: SGDLS and YYNGEE. This CDR3 is 11 amino acids long. Trimming took off 2 bases at V and 11 bases at J, with 7 bases between the two ends. CDR3 nucleotides: TGTGCCAGCAGCGTTGGGGACGAGCTGTTTTTT. Its protein is CASSVGDELFF.

The sample holds one count of this clone. The chain recombines TRBV7-2 with TRBJ1-4; the D is unclear. This CDR3 comprises 13 residues. Germline CDR1 reads SGHTA; CDR2 reads FQGNSA. The V gene lost 1 base and the J gene lost 8 bases, with 8 bases spanning the gap. The CDR3 protein is CASSLGSGEKLFF. CDR3 in DNA: TGTGCCAGCAGCTTAGGTAGTGGGGAAAAACTGTTTTTT.

This clone was seen only a few times. J is TRBJ1-5 and V is TRBV28, with D unresolved. The CDR3 is 16 residues long. Trimming left V 3 bases short and J 4 bases short, with 16 bases between. Germline V gives CDR1 MDHEN, CDR2 SYDVKM. In nucleotides, the CDR3 is TGTGCCAGCAGTTTCCAAATGACGGAGTTAAATCAGCCCCAGCATTTT. It yields the protein CASSFQMTELNQPQHF. The variable domain in full, completed from reference TRBV28 and TRBJ1-5, reads DVKVTQSSRYLVKRTGEKVFLECVQDMDHENMFWYRQDPGLGLRLIYFSYDVKMKEKGDIPEGYSVSREKKERFSLILESASTNQTSMYLCASSFQMTELNQPQHFGDGTRLSIL.

The chain is built from TRBV5-1 and TRBJ2-3; D gene uncertain. The V end was cut by 0 bases, the J end by 0 bases, with 14 bases between. The CDR3 is 17 amino acids. Germline CDR1 SGHRS, CDR2 YFSETQ. CDR3: CASSLALVITSTDTQYF. The CDR3 region has the DNA TGCGCCAGCAGCTTGGCCCTCGTCATAACTAGCACAGATACGCAGTATTTT.

Note on this clone: The junction and the germline gene differ at one end; a read error may be behind it. The genes are TRBV29-1 and TRBJ2-2, with 7 bases fitting TRBD1. CDR3 length: 16 residues. CDR1 SQVTM and CDR2 ANQGSEA come from the germline V gene. The CDR3 coding sequence is TGCAGCGTTGAAGATCTTCCCCAGGGGGACCACCGGGGAGCTGTTTTT. Translation gives CSVEDLPQGDHRGAVF.

The rearrangement uses TRBV27 and TRBJ2-7; 7 bases agree with TRBD2. Germline V gives CDR1 MNHEY, CDR2 SMNVEV (reference sequence). This CDR3 region has 16 residues. V shed 6 bases, J shed 0 bases, and the junction held 11 bases outside the gene matches. For the CDR3, the DNA is TGTGCCAGCAGCTACTGGGGAAGCGGGGACTCCTACGAGCAGTACTTC. Translation gives CASSYWGSGDSYEQYF.

This chain links TRBV4-2 with TRBJ2-7; no clear D. This CDR3 is 13 amino acids long. The germline CDR1 and CDR2 sequences are LGHNA and YNFKEQ. The V end lost 0 bases, the J end lost 2 bases, and 5 bases lay between the germline ends. The CDR3 DNA follows: TGTGCCAGCAGCCAAGATACAGCCTACGAGCAGTACTTC. It specifies CASSQDTAYEQYF.

The rearrangement joins TRBV18 to TRBJ1-4; 8 bases are a match to TRBD1. Germline V gene lookup returns CDR1 KGHSH and CDR2 LQKENI. Trimming took 3 bases from V and 8 from J; bases not matched to a gene: 8. The CDR3 has 15 residues. The CDR3 region is CASSPPRDRSEKLFF. The CDR3 bases are TGTGCCAGCTCACCCCCTAGGGACAGGTCCGAAAAACTGTTTTTT.

J is TRBJ2-5 and V is TRBV6-5, with D possibly being TRBD1 (6 bases). The CDR3 covers 14 residues. With 7 bases removed from V and 7 bases from J, the gap between germline ends came to 19 bases. CDR1 and CDR2 (germline): MNHEY, SVGAGI. The CDR3 DNA sequence: TGTGCCAGCACCTCAAGGAGGACAGTCGGGACCCAGTACTTC. Its translation: CASTSRRTVGTQYF.

This chain connects TRBV5-1 to TRBJ2-7, with D possibly called TRBD1 or TRBD2 (5 bases each). Trimming removed 0 bases from V and 6 bases from J, with 16 bases in between. The germline gives CDR1 SGHRS, CDR2 YFSETQ. The CDR3 runs to 15 residues. The CDR3 sequence is CASSLAGSQGAEQYF. The DNA for the CDR3 is TGCGCCAGCAGCTTGGCCGGGTCCCAGGGAGCCGAGCAGTACTTC.

This clone was detected a few times. The V call is TRBV5-4, the J call TRBJ1-1; 8 bases line up with TRBD1. Germline V gene data show CDR1 as SGHNT and CDR2 as YYREEE (reference sequence). Unmatched junction bases numbered 6, after V lost 4 bases and J lost 4 bases. CDR3 length equals 14 residues. The CDR3 region is CASSTGQETTEAFF. CDR3 bases: TGTGCCAGCAGCACGGGACAGGAGACCACTGAAGCTTTCTTT.

This chain uses TRBV2 with TRBJ1-1; D is ambiguous. Deletions cut 5 bases from V and 1 base from J, with 8 bases between. Looked up from germline, CDR1 is SNHLY and CDR2 is FYNNEI. The CDR3 runs 13 residues. CDR3 loop: CASSFETNTEAFF. As DNA, the CDR3 is TGTGCCAGCAGTTTTGAAACGAACACTGAAGCTTTCTTT.